The 19 T cell receptor beta chains below come from one sample, sequenced in a study of blood T cell repertoires in COVID-19. Profiled with immunoSEQ multiplex PCR; TCRdb holds only in-frame clones, not every one. The sample carries fewer than 250,000 clones, 80% to 95% recorded once. The material sequenced was peripheral blood. These receptors came from a man between 25 and 39 years old with COVID-19, enrolled during active disease.

The chain uses TRBV6-6 and TRBJ2-3; 10 bases align to TRBD2. The CDR3 consists of 14 residues. V lost 9 bases to trimming and J lost 2 bases; unmatched junction nucleotides: 5. Germline assignment: CDR1 MNHNY and CDR2 SVGAGI (reference sequence). The CDR3 spells CASTLAGDTDTQYF. The CDR3 DNA reads TGTGCCAGTACCCTAGCGGGGGACACAGATACGCAGTATTTT.

This chain connects TRBV23-1 to TRBJ2-7, with a weak D call TRBD1 (6 bases). Being an ORF, TRBV23-1 has a function that is uncertain. This CDR3 is 17 amino acids long. V lost 9 bases and J 3 bases, leaving 27 bases between the germline ends. The CDR3 DNA reads TGCGCCAGAGCCGGGACACTTATACGGTGGATTCGCTACGAGCAGTACTTC. Amino acids: CARAGTLIRWIRYEQYF.

Only one count was recorded for this clone. The rearrangement joins TRBV6-6 to TRBJ1-1; TRBD1 agrees at 9 bases. V was clipped by 4 bases and J by 5 bases; unmatched bases: 8. This CDR3 has 15 amino acids. Per germline, CDR1 MNHNY and CDR2 SVGAGI (reference sequence). CDR3 in amino acids: CASSSQGARDTEAFF. CDR3 DNA: TGTGCCAGCAGTTCACAGGGGGCGCGGGATACTGAAGCTTTCTTT.

The chain carries TRBV2 and TRBJ2-7, with a tentative D call TRBD2 (6 bases). This CDR3 has 13 amino acids. Germline CDR1 SNHLY, CDR2 FYNNEI. Trimming took 8 bases from V and 3 from J, leaving 14 bases between them. CDR3 in amino acids: CASGTWEFYEQYF. As DNA, the CDR3 is TGTGCCAGCGGGACTTGGGAGTTCTACGAGCAGTACTTC.

A single count supports this clone. The chain links TRBV29-1 to TRBJ2-1, with TRBD2 identical over 9 bases. CDR1 SQVTM and CDR2 ANQGSEA come from the germline V gene. V lost 7 bases, J lost 6 bases, and 10 bases stayed unmatched. This CDR3 comprises 14 residues. The CDR3 loop reads CSAMATSGSNEQFF. CDR3 in DNA: TGCAGCGCCATGGCGACTAGCGGAAGCAATGAGCAGTTCTTC.

The V and J genes are TRBV11-2 and TRBJ1-6; D is ambiguous. The CDR3 loop spans 12 amino acids. Germline CDR1 SGHAT, CDR2 FQNNGV. V shed 6 bases and J shed 6 bases, with 6 bases lying between them. CDR3 in amino acids: CASRRINSPLHF. CDR3 coding DNA: TGTGCCAGCAGGCGGATTAATTCACCCCTCCACTTT.

The chain has TRBV10-3 and TRBJ2-7, with TRBD1 matching over 8 bases. Germline CDR1 and CDR2: ENHRY and SYGVKD. J lost 0 bases, V lost 6 bases, and 4 bases had no gene match. CDR3 length: 14 residues. The CDR3 nucleotides read TGTGCCATCAGGCCGACAGGGGACTCCTACGAGCAGTACTTC. Encoded protein: CAIRPTGDSYEQYF.

V usage is TRBV15 and J usage is TRBJ2-5, with 10 bases lining up with TRBD2. Germline CDR1 is LNHNV and CDR2 is YYDKDF (reference sequence). Trimming at V came to 0 bases and at J to 4 bases, leaving 11 bases not matched to a gene. The CDR3 covers 18 residues. The CDR3 sequence is CATSRDRGSGGPLETQYF. The CDR3 coding sequence is TGTGCCACCAGCAGAGATCGTGGTAGCGGGGGGCCGTTAGAGACCCAGTACTTC.

J is TRBJ1-1 and V is TRBV29-1, with 8 nucleotides matching TRBD1. Losses at the gene ends were 8 bases for V and 5 bases for J; bases not matched to a gene: 7. CDR1 SQVTM and CDR2 ANQGSEA come from the germline V gene. The CDR3 runs to 12 residues. The CDR3 loop is CSSGQGGTEAFF. For the CDR3, the DNA is TGCAGCTCCGGACAGGGAGGAACTGAAGCTTTCTTT.

Here the CDR3 reads CASSLTGGVGQPQHF. CDR3 nucleotides: TGTGCCAGCAGCCTTACAGGGGGCGTTGGTCAGCCCCAGCATTTT. The chain recombines TRBV13 with TRBJ1-5, with 9 bases aligning to TRBD1. V lost 5 bases and J lost 6; bases outside the gene matches: 8. The CDR3 runs to 15 residues. Germline lookup yields CDR1 PRHDT and CDR2 FYEKMQ (reference sequence).

The chain recombines TRBV9 with TRBJ2-7, with TRBD1 matching 8 bases. This CDR3 is built from 14 residues. Germline loops: CDR1 SGDLS, CDR2 YYNGEE. The V and J ends lost 2 bases and 3 bases, in that order; junction bases with no gene match: 4. CDR3 sequence (DNA): TGTGCCAGCAGCGTGGACAGGGATAGCTACGAGCAGTACTTC. This sequence encodes CASSVDRDSYEQYF.

The J gene is TRBJ2-3, the V gene TRBV2; TRBD2 agrees at 12 bases. Germline-derived CDR1 and CDR2 are SNHLY and FYNNEI. There are 14 residues in the CDR3. Germline trimming cut 6 bases from V and 4 bases from J; bases unmatched to any gene: 2. The CDR3 DNA reads TGTGCCAGCAGGAGACTAGCGGGGGCAGATACGCAGTATTTT. Translating gives CASRRLAGADTQYF.

J is TRBJ1-4 and V is TRBV5-1, with D possibly TRBD1 on 5 matching bases. The germline gives CDR1 SGHRS, CDR2 YFSETQ. The CDR3 contains 15 residues. V lost 5 bases and J 0 bases, leaving 11 bases between the germline ends. The DNA of the CDR3 is TGCGCCAGCAGGACGACAGACGCAACTAATGAAAAACTGTTTTTT. Protein: CASRTTDATNEKLFF.

The rearrangement links TRBV10-3 to TRBJ2-5; D might be TRBD2 (6 bases). The ends were cut back, 4 bases at V and 6 bases at J, with 18 bases in the middle. CDR3 size: 15 residues. Germline CDR1 reads ENHRY; CDR2 reads SYGVKD. CDR3 coding DNA: TGTGCCATCAGTGGGACTATGGACCCAGGTCAGACCCAGTACTTC. Residues: CAISGTMDPGQTQYF.

The J gene is TRBJ2-7, the V gene TRBV4-2; 7 bases map to TRBD1. V shed 0 bases and J 5 bases; nucleotides not matched to a gene: 10. CDR3 size: 16 residues. CDR1 LGHNA and CDR2 YNFKEQ come from the germline V gene. This CDR3 reads CASSQDLTGLKNEQYF. DNA for the CDR3: TGTGCCAGCAGCCAAGATCTGACAGGGCTGAAGAACGAGCAGTACTTC.

This clone was detected only once. The J gene is TRBJ2-1, the V gene TRBV6-5, with 8 bases that match TRBD2. Germline-derived CDR1 and CDR2 are MNHEY and SVGAGI. The CDR3 extends over 15 amino acids. V trimming: 2 bases; J trimming: 7 bases; junction bases outside the gene matches: 7. The CDR3 sequence is CASSYLGGGLNEQFF. For the CDR3, the DNA is TGTGCCAGCAGTTACCTCGGGGGGGGGCTTAATGAGCAGTTCTTC.

This clone was observed once. V usage is TRBV7-3 and J usage is TRBJ1-1; 7 nucleotides match TRBD1. V lost 5 bases and J lost 3; bases outside the gene matches: 9. The CDR3 runs 15 residues. CDR1 is SGHTA, CDR2 FQGTGA, per germline. CDR3 amino acids: CASSPAGGPYTEAFF. CDR3 sequence (DNA): TGTGCCAGCAGCCCCGCAGGGGGGCCTTACACTGAAGCTTTCTTT.

The chain links TRBV6-5 to TRBJ2-2; 8 bases agree with TRBD1. CDR3 length: 14 residues. CDR1 is MNHEY, CDR2 SVGAGI, per germline. Trimming at V came to 7 bases and at J to 7 bases, leaving 8 bases not matched to a gene. As DNA, the CDR3 is TGTGCCAGCACTCTTTCAGGGGGCGACGGGGAGCTGTTTTTT. Translating it yields CASTLSGGDGELFF.

This clone has only one observation. The chain uses TRBV10-3 and TRBJ2-5, with TRBD1 as a possible D gene (6 bases). Germline values: CDR1 ENHRY, CDR2 SYGVKD. The V end lost 11 bases, the J end lost 0 bases, and 13 bases lay between the germline ends. The CDR3 is 13 residues long. This CDR3 reads CAARRGYQETQYF. For the CDR3, the DNA is TGTGCCGCGCGAAGGGGGTACCAAGAGACCCAGTACTTC.